Listed here are 15 T cell receptor beta chains from one sample, sequenced in a study of T cells in Graves' hyperthyroidism and ophthalmopathy. RNA transcripts were the template for amplifying TCR beta CDR3 regions. HTBI primers were the set used in a first-round RT-PCR of the TCR CDR3. TCRdb passed the multiplex PCR reads through MiXCR, listing each CDR3 protein once. The profile shows around 620,000 distinct CDR3 sequences, 35% to 55% of them singletons. The sample was peripheral blood or thyroid tissue (not recorded which). The source is an adult woman with Graves' disease, either hyperthyroidism or ophthalmopathy (not recorded which).

V is TRBV29-1 and J is TRBJ1-1; 7 positions agree with TRBD1. V was pared by 8 bases and J by 3 bases, with 6 bases of the junction left unmatched. Germline lookup yields CDR1 SQVTM and CDR2 ANQGSEA. The CDR3 sequence is 12 residues long. As DNA, the CDR3 is TGCAGCTCGGGACAGTCATACACTGAAGCTTTCTTT. Translation gives CSSGQSYTEAFF.

This clonotype was seen many times. The chain links TRBV9 to TRBJ1-2, with D possibly matching TRBD1 (6 bases). The CDR3 totals 16 residues. V lost 0 bases and J 8 bases, leaving 20 bases between the germline ends. Germline V gene sequence: CDR1 SGDLS, CDR2 YYNGEE. CDR3 loop: CASSVGDRGTPSGYTF. CDR3 coding DNA: TGTGCCAGCAGCGTAGGGGATAGGGGGACCCCCTCAGGCTACACCTTC.

This clonotype occurred once. V usage is TRBV25-1 and J usage is TRBJ2-2; D possibly corresponds to TRBD1 (5 bases). V was trimmed by 7 bases and J by 6 bases, leaving 21 bases between them. The CDR3 extends over 16 amino acids. Germline CDR1 MGHDK, CDR2 SYGVNS. CDR3 bases: TGTGCCAGCATCCACTCTTCAATGGAAGGGGCCGGGGAGCTGTTTTTT. Translation gives CASIHSSMEGAGELFF.

This clonotype was detected many times. CDR3 coding DNA: TGTGCCAGCAGCTTGAATGACAGGGGCACTGAAGCTTTCTTT. This gives the protein CASSLNDRGTEAFF. The chain couples TRBV7-9 to TRBJ1-1; 8 nucleotides agree with TRBD1. Germline V lookup: CDR1 SEHNR, CDR2 FQNEAQ (reference sequence). The length of the CDR3 is 14 residues. J was trimmed by 4 bases and V by 3 bases; bases with no gene match: 4.

The chain has TRBV25-1 and TRBJ1-6, with 8 bases identical to TRBD1. This CDR3 comprises 17 residues. V gave up 3 bases and J gave up 5 bases; unmatched junction bases: 9. CDR1 and CDR2 from the germline V gene are MGHDK and SYGVNS. Here the CDR3 DNA reads TGTGCCAGCAGTGACCCAGGGCCGGGACAGGATAATTCACCCCTCCACTTT. It codes for CASSDPGPGQDNSPLHF.

This clonotype was picked up many times. The V call is TRBV7-2, the J call TRBJ1-5; D gene ambiguous. The CDR3 extends over 13 amino acids. The ends were cut back, 2 bases at V and 7 bases at J, with 9 bases in the middle. Looked up from germline, CDR1 is SGHTA and CDR2 is FQGNSA. The CDR3, as DNA: TGTGCCAGCAGCTTACGGAAGGGACAGCCCCAGCATTTT. Translation gives CASSLRKGQPQHF.

CDR3 bases: TGTGCCAGCAGCACACATCGGAGGGGGGAGCTGTTTTTT. Encoded protein: CASSTHRRGELFF. The genes are TRBV7-9 and TRBJ2-2; tentatively, D is TRBD2 (5 bases). CDR3 length: 13 amino acids. V was shortened by 5 bases and J by 8 bases, with 12 bases between the two germline ends. Per the germline V gene, CDR1 is SEHNR and CDR2 is FQNEAQ (reference sequence).

The chain is built from TRBV7-3 and TRBJ1-5, with a possible D match to TRBD1 (6 bases). CDR1 and CDR2 from the germline V gene are SGHTA and FQGTGA. The V and J ends lost 2 bases and 8 bases respectively, with 16 bases between them. This CDR3 is 15 amino acids long. The CDR3 DNA reads as TGTGCCAGCAGCTTATCGCAGGGGAACGGGGAGCCCCAGCATTTT. Protein: CASSLSQGNGEPQHF.

The rearrangement links TRBV20-1 to TRBJ2-7; D might be TRBD2 (6 bases). This CDR3 contains 11 residues. Looked up from germline, CDR1 is DFQATT and CDR2 is SNEGSKA (reference sequence). Trimming stripped 3 bases from V and 9 bases from J, with 12 bases between. Here the CDR3 DNA reads TGCAGTGCTAGGGGGGGACCCGGGCAGTACTTC. This translates into CSARGGPGQYF.

This clonotype was seen repeatedly, ten times or more. The J gene is TRBJ1-1, the V gene TRBV27, with D hard to call. V was trimmed by 3 bases and J by 2 bases, leaving 10 bases between them. The CDR3 length is 14 residues. In germline, CDR1 is MNHEY, CDR2 SMNVEV (reference sequence). In DNA, the CDR3 is TGTGCCAGCAGTTTTCGGCGGACCAACACTGAAGCTTTCTTT. Translating gives CASSFRRTNTEAFF.

The chain uses TRBV14 and TRBJ2-2; maybe TRBD2 (5 bases). Germline V gene sequence: CDR1 SGHDN, CDR2 FVKESK. V gave up 4 bases and J gave up 6 bases, with 18 bases separating them. The CDR3 contains 16 residues. The CDR3 region is CASSPLIGDYAGELFF. As DNA, the CDR3 is TGTGCCAGCAGCCCCCTTATCGGAGACTACGCCGGGGAGCTGTTTTTT.

There are a few counts of this clonotype. The rearrangement links TRBV7-3 to TRBJ1-2, with 7 bases that match TRBD1. Trimming at V came to 6 bases and at J to 1 base, leaving 8 bases not matched to a gene. In germline, CDR1 is SGHTA, CDR2 FQGTGA. This CDR3 is 15 amino acids long. CDR3 bases: TGTGCCAGCAGTGATGACAGGGCCTTTAACTATGGCTACACCTTC. Amino acids: CASSDDRAFNYGYTF.

This clonotype was observed a few times. The junction departs from germline at one end; a sequencing error may be responsible. The CDR3 nucleotides read TGTGCTAGCAGCCCTTTGGGGGCGAGTGAAAAACTGTTTTTT. As protein: CASSPLGASEKLFF. The rearrangement uses TRBV7-7 and TRBJ1-4; D might be TRBD1 (6 bases). CDR3 length: 14 residues. Germline V gene lookup returns CDR1 SSHAT and CDR2 FNYEAQ (reference sequence).

In the case of this clonotype: A much larger clone is a single base away; this may be a read error. This CDR3 fails to terminate in the conserved phenylalanine or tryptophan, so it likely reflects a read error. V usage is TRBV5-1 and J usage is TRBJ2-5, with 11 bases fitting TRBD2. Germline V gene data show CDR1 as SGHRS and CDR2 as YFSETQ. J lost 4 bases, V lost 0 bases, and 5 bases had no gene match. CDR3 length: 16 residues. The CDR3 spells CASSLGTSGSVETQYL. CDR3 coding DNA: TGCGCCAGCAGCTTGGGCACTAGCGGGAGTGTAGAGACCCAGTACCTC.

The sample holds one count of this clonotype. This sequence joins TRBV5-1 and TRBJ2-7; 7 bases agree with TRBD2. The CDR3 consists of 15 residues. Germline CDR1 is SGHRS and CDR2 is YFSETQ. J was trimmed by 6 bases and V by 7 bases; bases with no gene match: 16. As DNA, the CDR3 is TGCGCCAGCTGCACTACCACTGGCGGGAGTTTCGAGCAGTACTTC. Translation gives CASCTTTGGSFEQYF.